This TCR beta chain was profiled in a study of T-cell memory formation after mild COVID-19. Study overall: TCR clusters were mostly donor specific. Whole-study results and caveats: Among clones contracting day 15 to 85, CD4/CD8 was balanced, whereas later expanders leaned CD4+. Of the contracting clones, CD4+ ones lay mainly in CM and EM, and CD8+ ones in EMRA.

A note on this clonotype: What it recognizes is unknown.

Germline V gene data show CDR1 as SGHNT and CDR2 as YYREEE (reference sequence). V lost 1 base, J lost 4 bases, and 9 bases lay in between. There are 14 residues in the CDR3. Researchers used 5'RACE with constant-segment primers to make TCR alpha and TCR beta cDNA libraries that carry sample barcodes and UMIs. TCRdb itself ran the 5' RACE reads through MiXCR, one entry per CDR3 protein. The table includes 560,000 or so distinct CDR3 sequences, 15% to 20% detected once. The chain carries TRBV5-4 and TRBJ2-1; TRBD1 might be the D (5 bases). Sample: PBMCs or a T cell subset sorted from them (not recorded which). This receptor was obtained from an adult woman who had mild COVID-19 (a few samples of this study predate the infection). Cell type and time point are not known. The CDR3 spells CASSLRRTYNEQFF. CDR3 nucleotide sequence: TGTGCCAGCAGCTTGAGGCGGACATACAATGAGCAGTTCTTC.